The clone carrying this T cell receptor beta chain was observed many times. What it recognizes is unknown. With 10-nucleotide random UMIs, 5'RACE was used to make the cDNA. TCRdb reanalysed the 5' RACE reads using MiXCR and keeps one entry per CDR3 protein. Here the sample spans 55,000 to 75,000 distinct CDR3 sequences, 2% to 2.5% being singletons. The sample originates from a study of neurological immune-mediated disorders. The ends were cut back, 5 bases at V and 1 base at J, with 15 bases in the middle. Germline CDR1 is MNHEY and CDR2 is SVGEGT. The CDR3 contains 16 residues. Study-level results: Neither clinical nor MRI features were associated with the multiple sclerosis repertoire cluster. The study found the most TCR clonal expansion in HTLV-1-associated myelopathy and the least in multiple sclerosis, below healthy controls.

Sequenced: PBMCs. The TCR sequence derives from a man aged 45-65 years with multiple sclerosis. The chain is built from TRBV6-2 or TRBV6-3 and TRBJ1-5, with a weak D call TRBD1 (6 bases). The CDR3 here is CASSHNRVGSNQPQHF. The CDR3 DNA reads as TGTGCCAGCAGTCATAACAGGGTCGGCAGCAATCAGCCCCAGCATTTT.